These 22 T cell receptor beta chains share one sample of origin, sequenced in a study of technical replicates of blood from four donors. Clones were read by immunoSEQ multiplex PCR, and TCRdb kept only the in-frame ones, dropping some. Seen here are roughly 80,000 clones, 70% to 90% observed once, and the top ten hold 0.41%. The sequenced sample was T cells isolated from PBMCs. The receptors stem from a human donor in good health.

The rearrangement uses TRBV11-2 and TRBJ1-4, with 11 bases matching TRBD1. This CDR3 contains 15 residues. Germline CDR1 and CDR2: SGHAT and FQNNGV. With 5 bases clipped from V and 7 bases from J, the junction kept 6 bases outside the gene matches. CDR3 amino acids: CASSGRTGGLEKLFF. CDR3 DNA sequence: TGTGCCAGCAGCGGGAGGACAGGGGGCCTTGAAAAACTGTTTTTT. The variable domain in full, completed from reference TRBV11-2 and TRBJ1-4, reads EAGVAQSPRYKIIEKRQSVAFWCNPISGHATLYWYQQILGQGPKLLIQFQNNGVVDDSQLPKDRFSAERLKGVDSTLKIQPAKLEDSAVYLCASSGRTGGLEKLFFGSGTQLSVL.

This clone has a single count. The chain combines TRBV7-8 with TRBJ2-7; possibly TRBD2 for D (5 bases). The CDR3 loop spans 16 amino acids. Germline CDR1 reads SGHVS; CDR2 reads FQNEAQ. Trimming left V 4 bases short and J 1 base short, with 17 bases between. CDR3 bases: TGTGCCAGCAGCTCCTCTATATCGAGCGGATCCTACGAGCAGTACTTC. The encoded protein is CASSSSISSGSYEQYF.

J is TRBJ1-1 and V is TRBV10-3; 8 nucleotides align to TRBD1. V was pared by 6 bases and J by 8 bases, with 5 bases of the junction left unmatched. The CDR3 spans 12 residues. Germline assignment: CDR1 ENHRY and CDR2 SYGVKD. Here the CDR3 reads CAISQTGAEAFF. Written as DNA, the CDR3 is TGTGCCATCAGCCAGACAGGGGCCGAAGCTTTCTTT.

The chain carries TRBV19 and TRBJ2-2; D may be TRBD2 (5 bases). The CDR3 contains 14 residues. CDR1 is LNHDA, CDR2 SQIVND, per germline (reference sequence). The ends were cut back, 1 base at V and 7 bases at J, with 10 bases in the middle. The CDR3 protein is CASSIGGQVGELFF. CDR3 sequence (DNA): TGTGCCAGTAGTATAGGAGGGCAGGTCGGGGAGCTGTTTTTT. Using reference TRBV19 and TRBJ2-2 for the parts outside the CDR3, the full variable domain is DGGITQSPKYLFRKEGQNVTLSCEQNLNHDAMYWYRQDPGQGLRLIYYSQIVNDFQKGDIAEGYSVSREKKESFPLTVTSAQKNPTAFYLCASSIGGQVGELFFGEGSRLTVL.

This sequence joins TRBV5-4 and TRBJ2-7; 15 positions match TRBD2. Germline V gene sequence: CDR1 SGHNT, CDR2 YYREEE (reference sequence). The junction had 2 bases not matched to a gene; V was cut back by 2 bases and J by 5 bases. The CDR3 runs 15 residues. The CDR3 is CASSLGLAGGNEQYF. For the CDR3, the DNA is TGTGCCAGCAGCTTAGGACTAGCGGGAGGGAACGAGCAGTACTTC.

CDR3 DNA: TGTGCCAGCAGCCTGGGACAGGGAGGTATATACGAGCAGTACTTC. It is translated as CASSLGQGGIYEQYF. The chain carries TRBV7-9 and TRBJ2-7; 9 nucleotides align to TRBD1. The CDR3 extends over 15 amino acids. Germline values: CDR1 SEHNR, CDR2 FQNEAQ (reference sequence). The V and J ends lost 5 bases and 4 bases, in that order; junction bases with no gene match: 9.

This clone was seen a handful of times. The chain is built from TRBV29-1 and TRBJ1-2; 8 bases align to TRBD1. V gave up 4 bases and J gave up 5 bases; unmatched junction bases: 18. The length of the CDR3 is 17 residues. CDR1 and CDR2 from the germline V gene are SQVTM and ANQGSEA. Written as DNA, the CDR3 is TGCAGCGTTGTCGGCAACTCACCGGGACAGGATTTATATGGCTACACCTTC. This codes for CSVVGNSPGQDLYGYTF.

This clone was seen only a few times. The V gene is TRBV4-1, the J gene TRBJ2-7; 7 nucleotides agree with TRBD2. CDR3 length: 14 amino acids. With V trimmed by 2 bases and J by 3 bases, 4 bases remained unmatched. Germline V gives CDR1 MGHRA, CDR2 YSYEKL. The CDR3 spells CASSQSSGRYEQYF. CDR3 DNA: TGCGCCAGCAGCCAAAGTAGCGGGCGCTACGAGCAGTACTTC.

The V gene is TRBV11-3, the J gene TRBJ2-2; TRBD2 matches 8 bases. V gave up 0 bases and J gave up 6 bases; unmatched junction bases: 0. The CDR3 is 14 residues long. Germline V lookup: CDR1 SGHNT, CDR2 YENEEA. The CDR3 region has the DNA TGTGCCAGCAGCTTAGACGGGGGGGCCGGGGAGCTGTTTTTT. It translates to CASSLDGGAGELFF.

The J gene is TRBJ2-7, the V gene TRBV6-6; TRBD1 matches 8 bases. There are 16 residues in the CDR3. The V gene's germline CDR1 is MNHNY and CDR2 SVGAGI (reference sequence). J was trimmed by 0 bases and V by 8 bases; bases with no gene match: 12. CDR3 residues: CASGSPDRGPSYEQYF. Here the CDR3 DNA reads TGTGCCAGCGGATCGCCCGACAGGGGACCCTCCTACGAGCAGTACTTC.

This clone was seen only once. This sequence joins TRBV5-1 and TRBJ2-4, with D possibly matching TRBD1 (5 bases). CDR3 length equals 13 residues. Trimming took 5 bases from V and 0 from J, leaving 6 bases between them. Germline values: CDR1 SGHRS, CDR2 YFSETQ. CDR3 sequence: CASRGLAKNIQYF. For the CDR3, the DNA is TGCGCCAGCAGGGGGCTAGCCAAAAACATTCAGTACTTC.

The table lists this clone with a few counts. The sample has other DNA sequences that encode this CDR3 too. The rearrangement joins TRBV19 to TRBJ1-4; D perhaps matches TRBD1 (6 bases). Trimming cost V 5 bases and J 2 bases, with 9 bases left between them. This CDR3 has 14 residues. Germline V gene sequence: CDR1 LNHDA, CDR2 SQIVND (reference sequence). The CDR3 nucleotides read TGTGCCAGTAGTCACAGGGCGACTAATGAAAAACTGTTTTTT. This translates into CASSHRATNEKLFF.

The chain carries TRBV19 and TRBJ1-1; D perhaps matches TRBD1 (6 bases). The CDR3 contains 15 residues. Germline values: CDR1 LNHDA, CDR2 SQIVND (reference sequence). The V end was cut by 1 base, the J end by 0 bases, with 9 bases between. Here the CDR3 reads CASSIGQVMNTEAFF. CDR3 DNA: TGTGCCAGTAGTATAGGACAGGTCATGAACACTGAAGCTTTCTTT.

This rearrangement joins TRBV27 to TRBJ2-2; 7 nucleotides line up with TRBD2. Germline trimming cut 5 bases from V and 4 bases from J; bases unmatched to any gene: 7. CDR1 is MNHEY, CDR2 SMNVEV, per germline (reference sequence). This CDR3 is built from 15 residues. CDR3 DNA: TGTGCCAGCAGTCCCCGGGGGGATAGCACCGGGGAGCTGTTTTTT. Translation gives CASSPRGDSTGELFF.

The rearrangement links TRBV19 to TRBJ1-5; TRBD1 aligns across 8 bases. V lost 10 bases and J lost 5; bases outside the gene matches: 7. The CDR3 has 13 residues. Looked up from germline, CDR1 is LNHDA and CDR2 is SQIVND (reference sequence). CDR3 sequence reads: CATKVQGDQPQHF. The DNA for the CDR3 is TGTGCCACTAAGGTACAGGGGGATCAGCCCCAGCATTTT.

This clone was counted a single time. V is TRBV7-9 and J is TRBJ2-7; D is undetermined. Germline lookup yields CDR1 SEHNR and CDR2 FQNEAQ (reference sequence). Trimming took 0 bases from V and 0 from J, leaving 12 bases between them. The CDR3 is 16 amino acids. CDR3 DNA: TGTGCCAGCAGCTTAGCGGCGACACTCAGCTCCTACGAGCAGTACTTC. Translated: CASSLAATLSSYEQYF.

The rearrangement links TRBV6-5 to TRBJ2-7; D may be TRBD2 (7 bases). V lost 5 bases to trimming and J lost 2 bases, with 13 bases between them. In germline, CDR1 is MNHEY, CDR2 SVGAGI. The CDR3 has 14 residues. The CDR3 loop is CASSKDSGTYEQYF. As DNA, the CDR3 is TGTGCCAGCAGTAAGGACAGCGGGACCTACGAGCAGTACTTC.

J is TRBJ1-5 and V is TRBV28, with no clear D. The V gene lost 6 bases and the J gene lost 0 bases, with 6 bases spanning the gap. Per germline, CDR1 MDHEN and CDR2 SYDVKM. The CDR3 contains 13 residues. The CDR3 coding sequence is TGTGCCAGCAGCCCCAATAGCAATCAGCCCCAGCATTTT. It codes for CASSPNSNQPQHF.

The chain links TRBV6-1 to TRBJ2-7, with a possible D match to TRBD2 (6 bases). Germline CDR1 MNHNS, CDR2 SASEGT. Trimming removed 5 bases from V and 3 bases from J, with 8 bases in between. The CDR3 contains 12 residues. CDR3: CASSSEGYEQYF. CDR3 nucleotides: TGTGCCAGCAGTTCGGAGGGCTACGAGCAGTACTTC.

The V gene is TRBV6-4, the J gene TRBJ1-1; D gene ambiguous. Trimming pared 4 bases from V and 5 bases from J, leaving 14 bases between. CDR1 and CDR2 (germline): MRHNA, SNTAGT. CDR3 length: 14 amino acids. The CDR3 nucleotides are TGTGCCAGCAGTGCCGAACTAGGGAGAACTGAAGCTTTCTTT. It codes for CASSAELGRTEAFF.

This sequence joins TRBV6-1 and TRBJ2-5; tentatively, D is TRBD2 (5 bases). The CDR3 has 14 amino acids. From germline, CDR1 is MNHNS and CDR2 SASEGT. V dropped 1 base and J dropped 4 bases, with 10 bases sitting between them. The CDR3 DNA sequence: TGTGCCAGCAGTGAAGAATTGGCGGGAGAGACCCAGTACTTC. Protein product: CASSEELAGETQYF.

The CDR3 bases are TGCGCCAGCAATCCGGGACTGAGCACAGATACGCAGTATTTT. It encodes CASNPGLSTDTQYF. V is TRBV10-2 and J is TRBJ2-3; perhaps TRBD2 as D (6 bases). The germline V gene encodes CDR1 WSHSY and CDR2 SAAADI. The CDR3 is 14 residues long. V was trimmed by 7 bases and J by 0 bases, leaving 11 bases between them.